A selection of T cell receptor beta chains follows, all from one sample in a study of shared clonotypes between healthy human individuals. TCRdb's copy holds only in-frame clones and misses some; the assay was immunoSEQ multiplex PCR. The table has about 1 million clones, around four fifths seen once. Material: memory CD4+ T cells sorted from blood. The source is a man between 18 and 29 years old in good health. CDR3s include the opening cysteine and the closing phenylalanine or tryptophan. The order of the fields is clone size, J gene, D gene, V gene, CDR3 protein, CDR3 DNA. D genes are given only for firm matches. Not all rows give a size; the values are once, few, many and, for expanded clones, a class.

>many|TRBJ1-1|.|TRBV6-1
CASRARGWNTEAFF
TGTGCCAGCAGAGCCCGGGGCTGGAACACTGAAGCTTTCTTT
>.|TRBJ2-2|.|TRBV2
CASSGGTHRTGELFF
TGTGCCAGCAGTGGAGGGACTCACCGGACCGGGGAGCTGTTTTTT
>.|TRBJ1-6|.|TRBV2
CASILNSAGSPLHF
TGTGCCAGCATCCTGAACTCCGCGGGTTCACCCCTCCACTTT
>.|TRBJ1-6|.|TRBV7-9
CASSLAPAEPPLHF
TGTGCCAGCAGCTTAGCGCCGGCCGAACCACCCCTCCACTTT
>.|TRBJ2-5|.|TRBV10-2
CASSEFRQWGETQYF
TGCGCCAGCAGTGAGTTTAGACAATGGGGGGAGACCCAGTACTTC
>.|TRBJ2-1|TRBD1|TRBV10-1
CASSMDRSYNEQFF
TGCGCCAGCAGTATGGACAGGTCCTACAATGAGCAGTTCTTC
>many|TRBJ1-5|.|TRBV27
CASSQQGRQPQHF
TGTGCCAGCAGCCAACAGGGAAGGCAGCCCCAGCATTTT
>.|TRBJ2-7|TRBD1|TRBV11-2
CASRGTAYAEQYF
TGTGCCAGCAGAGGGACAGCGTACGCCGAGCAGTACTTC
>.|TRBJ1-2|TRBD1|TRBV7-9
CASSLEEPDRNYGYTF
TGTGCCAGCAGCTTAGAGGAGCCGGACAGGAACTATGGCTACACCTTC
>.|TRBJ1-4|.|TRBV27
CASSLRGWPEEKLFF
TGTGCCAGCAGTTTACGAGGTTGGCCGGAGGAAAAACTGTTTTTT
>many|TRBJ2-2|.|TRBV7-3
CASSFDITGELFF
TGTGCCAGCAGCTTTGATATAACCGGGGAGCTGTTTTTT
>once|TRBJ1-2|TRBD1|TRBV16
CASSQNPPDRAYGYTF
TGTGCCAGCAGCCAAAACCCGCCGGACAGGGCATATGGCTACACCTTC
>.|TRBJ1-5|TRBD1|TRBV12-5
CASGLGDRDQHF
TGTGCTAGTGGTTTGGGGGACAGGGACCAGCATTTT
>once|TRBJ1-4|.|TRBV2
CASSVGQNEKLFF
TGTGCCAGCAGTGTTGGTCAGAATGAAAAACTGTTTTTT
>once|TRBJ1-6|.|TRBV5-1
CASQGGTGANSPLHF
TGCGCCAGTCAAGGGGGTACAGGTGCCAATTCACCCCTCCACTTT
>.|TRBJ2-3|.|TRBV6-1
CASSEDTDSPDTQYF
TGTGCCAGCAGTGAAGACACGGACAGCCCAGATACGCAGTATTTT
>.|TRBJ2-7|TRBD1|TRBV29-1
CSVGQTGGVDEQYF
TGCAGCGTGGGACAGACAGGGGGCGTCGACGAGCAGTACTTC
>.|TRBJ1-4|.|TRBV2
CASSPTVLNEKLFF
TGTGCCAGCAGTCCTACAGTCCTTAATGAAAAACTGTTTTTT
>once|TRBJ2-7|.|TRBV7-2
CASRARQGGVYEQYF
TGTGCCAGCAGAGCCCGACAGGGAGGGGTCTACGAGCAGTACTTC
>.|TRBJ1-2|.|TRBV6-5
CASRAPNNYGYTF
TGTGCCAGCAGGGCCCCAAATAACTATGGCTACACCTTC
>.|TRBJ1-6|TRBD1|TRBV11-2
CASSLTLQGSPLHF
TGTGCCAGCAGCTTGACTCTACAGGGGTCACCCCTCCACTTT
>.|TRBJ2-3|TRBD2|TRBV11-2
CASSLVATSGPTDTQYF
TGTGCCAGCAGCTTAGTGGCGACTAGCGGGCCGACAGATACGCAGTATTTT
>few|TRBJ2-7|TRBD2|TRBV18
CASSPRTSGRADYEQYF
TGTGCCAGCTCACCCCGGACTAGCGGGAGGGCTGACTACGAGCAGTACTTC
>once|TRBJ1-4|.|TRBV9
CASSVSAGQREKLFF
TGTGCCAGCAGCGTTTCAGCGGGACAAAGAGAAAAACTGTTTTTT
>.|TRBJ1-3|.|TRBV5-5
CASNQEGKAGNTIYF
TGTGCCAGCAACCAAGAGGGAAAAGCTGGAAACACCATATATTTT
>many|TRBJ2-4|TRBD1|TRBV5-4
CASSRGTGGTKNIQYF
TGTGCCAGCAGCCGGGGGACAGGGGGAACCAAAAACATTCAGTACTTC
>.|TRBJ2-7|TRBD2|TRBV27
CASSPWGAGGPYEQYF
TGTGCCAGCAGCCCCTGGGGGGCGGGGGGGCCATACGAGCAGTACTTC
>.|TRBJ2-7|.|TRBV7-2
CASSLEGGSYEQYF
TGTGCCAGCAGCTTAGAGGGAGGTTCCTACGAGCAGTACTTC
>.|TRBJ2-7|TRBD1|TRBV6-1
CASSGRDRGWSEQYF
TGTGCCAGCAGTGGCCGGGACAGGGGATGGTCCGAGCAGTACTTC
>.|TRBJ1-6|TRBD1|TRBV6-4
CASRGQGVNSPLHF
TGTGCCAGCAGGGGACAGGGAGTAAATTCACCCCTCCACTTT
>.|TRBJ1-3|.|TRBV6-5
CASSPRVSGNTIYF
TGTGCCAGCAGTCCCAGGGTCTCTGGAAACACCATATATTTT
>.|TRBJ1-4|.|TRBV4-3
CASSQRGRINEKLFF
TGCGCCAGCAGCCAAAGAGGGCGGATTAATGAAAAACTGTTTTTT
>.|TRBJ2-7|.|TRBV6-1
CARPRPYEQYF
TGTGCCCGCCCTAGACCCTACGAGCAGTACTTC
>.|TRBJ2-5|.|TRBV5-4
CASSPALHYLGETQYF
TGTGCCAGCAGCCCGGCGTTACATTACCTGGGGGAGACCCAGTACTTC
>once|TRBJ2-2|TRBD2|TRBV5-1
CASSPVGLAGSTGELFF
TGCGCCAGCAGCCCCGTGGGACTAGCGGGTAGCACCGGGGAGCTGTTTTTT
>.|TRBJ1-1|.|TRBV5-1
CASSEVLNTEAFF
TGCGCCAGCAGCGAGGTCTTGAACACTGAAGCTTTCTTT
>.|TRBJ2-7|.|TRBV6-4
CASSDSSGQGSYEQYF
TGTGCCAGCAGTGACTCGAGTGGGCAGGGATCCTACGAGCAGTACTTC
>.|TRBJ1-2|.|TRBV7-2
CASSSTTDPSRSTF
TGTGCCAGCAGCTCGACGACGGATCCTTCGCGCTCCACCTTC
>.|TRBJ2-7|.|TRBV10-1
CASSEFFRDQENEQYF
TGCGCCAGCAGTGAGTTCTTCCGGGATCAAGAGAACGAGCAGTACTTC
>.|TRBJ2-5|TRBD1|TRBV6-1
CASKTGDLETQYF
TGTGCCAGCAAAACAGGGGATTTGGAGACCCAGTACTTC
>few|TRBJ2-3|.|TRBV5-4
CASSWGDKTDTQYF
TGTGCCAGCAGCTGGGGGGACAAAACAGATACGCAGTATTTT
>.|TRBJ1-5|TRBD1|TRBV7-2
CASSSRDRGVGQPQHF
TGTGCCAGCAGCTCCCGGGACAGGGGTGTGGGTCAGCCCCAGCATTTT
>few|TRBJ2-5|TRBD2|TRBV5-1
CASSPWGGETQYF
TGCGCCAGCTCCCCCTGGGGAGGGGAGACCCAGTACTTC
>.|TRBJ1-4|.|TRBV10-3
CAISRSPEEKLFF
TGTGCCATCAGCCGAAGCCCTGAGGAAAAACTGTTTTTT
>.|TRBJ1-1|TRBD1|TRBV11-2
CASSLDQGANEAFF
TGTGCCAGCAGCTTAGACCAGGGGGCGAATGAAGCTTTCTTT
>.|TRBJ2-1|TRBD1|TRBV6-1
CASRNGQGRVDEQFF
TGTGCCAGCAGGAACGGACAGGGCAGGGTCGATGAGCAGTTCTTC
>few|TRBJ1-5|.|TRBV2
CASSPNRLSNQPQHF
TGTGCCAGCAGTCCCAACAGGCTCTCCAACCAGCCCCAGCATTTT
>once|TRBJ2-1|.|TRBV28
CASSLLNNEQFF
TGTGCCAGCAGTTTGTTGAACAATGAGCAGTTCTTC